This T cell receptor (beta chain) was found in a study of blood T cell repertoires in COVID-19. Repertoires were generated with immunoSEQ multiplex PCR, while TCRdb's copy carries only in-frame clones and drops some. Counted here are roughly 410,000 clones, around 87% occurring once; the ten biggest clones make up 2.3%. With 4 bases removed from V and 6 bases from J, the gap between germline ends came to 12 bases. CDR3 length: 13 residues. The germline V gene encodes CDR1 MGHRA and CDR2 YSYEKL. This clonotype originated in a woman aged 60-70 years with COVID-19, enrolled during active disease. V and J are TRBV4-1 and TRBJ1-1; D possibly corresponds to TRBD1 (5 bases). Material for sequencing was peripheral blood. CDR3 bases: TGCGCCAGCAGCCTCTGGCGGGGGTCTGAAGCTTTCTTT. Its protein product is CASSLWRGSEAFF.